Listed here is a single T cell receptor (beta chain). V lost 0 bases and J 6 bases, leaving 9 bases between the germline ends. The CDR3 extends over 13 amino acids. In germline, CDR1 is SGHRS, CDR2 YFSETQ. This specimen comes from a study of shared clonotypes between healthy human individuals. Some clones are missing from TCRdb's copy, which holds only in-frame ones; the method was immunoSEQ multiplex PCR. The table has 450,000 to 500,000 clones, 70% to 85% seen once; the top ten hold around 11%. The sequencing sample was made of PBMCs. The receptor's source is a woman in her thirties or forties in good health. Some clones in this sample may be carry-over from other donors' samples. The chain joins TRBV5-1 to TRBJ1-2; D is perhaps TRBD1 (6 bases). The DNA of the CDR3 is TGCGCCAGCAGCTTGGCGCAGGGGAATGGCTACACCTTC. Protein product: CASSLAQGNGYTF. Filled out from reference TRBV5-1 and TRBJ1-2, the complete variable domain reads KAGVTQTPRYLIKTRGQQVTLSCSPISGHRSVSWYQQTPGQGLQFLFEYFSETQRNKGNFPGRFSGRQFSNSRSEMNVSTLELGDSALYLCASSLAQGNGYTFGSGTRLTVV.